A single sample gave rise to the 3 T cell receptor beta chains below, sequenced in a study of CXCR3-negative and CXCR3-positive naive CD8 T cells. The study's findings and limits: Naive CXCR3-positive cells had TRB CDR3s more hydrophobic than those of CXCR3-negative naive cells.

All TRB cDNA libraries came from 5' RACE performed with UMI labels. From the 5' RACE reads, TCRdb lists one entry per CDR3 protein and no DNA. This listing includes some 120,000 distinct CDR3 sequences. Antigens for these TCRs are unknown. Sequencing input: naive CXCR3+ CD8+ T cells from blood. Described subset: CD45RO-CCR7+CD27+CD95- naive CD8+ T cells expressing CXCR3 (TNR3+). These receptors came from a human donor in good health. Some clones in this sample may be carry-over from other donors' samples.

V gene TRBV28 combines with J gene TRBJ2-3; TCRdb picks TRBD2, but there is no DNA to check that call. Per germline, CDR1 MDHEN and CDR2 SYDVKM. This CDR3 spans 15 amino acids. CDR3 in amino acids: CASTFSGASTDTQYF.

The chain recombines TRBV29-1 with TRBJ2-7. Germline V gene lookup returns CDR1 SQVTM and CDR2 ANQGSEA. The CDR3 totals 15 residues. The CDR3 protein is CSVEDWAGRNYEQYF.

The chain links TRBV27 to TRBJ2-1. Germline loops: CDR1 MNHEY, CDR2 SMNVEV (reference sequence). This CDR3 has 14 residues. The CDR3 protein is CASSAGVVNNEQFF.